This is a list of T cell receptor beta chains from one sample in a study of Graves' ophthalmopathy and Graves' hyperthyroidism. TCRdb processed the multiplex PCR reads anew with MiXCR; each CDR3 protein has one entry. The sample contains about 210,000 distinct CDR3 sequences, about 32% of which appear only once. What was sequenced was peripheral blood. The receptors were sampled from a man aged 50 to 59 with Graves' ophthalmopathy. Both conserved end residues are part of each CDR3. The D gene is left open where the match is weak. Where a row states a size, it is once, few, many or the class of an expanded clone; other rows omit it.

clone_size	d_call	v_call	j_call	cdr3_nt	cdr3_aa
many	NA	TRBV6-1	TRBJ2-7	TGTGCCAGCAGTCCGGACCCTGGGCCGAGCTCCTACGAGCAGTACTTC	CASSPDPGPSSYEQYF
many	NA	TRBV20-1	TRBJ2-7	TGCAGTGCCACCGTCATAACGGGCGAGCAGTACTTC	CSATVITGEQYF
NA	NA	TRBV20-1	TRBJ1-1	TGCAGTGCTAGGGGATCCCGGGGCACCACTGAAGCTTTCTTT	CSARGSRGTTEAFF
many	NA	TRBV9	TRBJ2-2	TGTGCCAGCAGCGTAGGAGGGAGTGAGACCGGGGAGCTGTTTTTT	CASSVGGSETGELFF
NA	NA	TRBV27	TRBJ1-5	TGTGCCAGCAGTTTAGGAGAAAATCAGCCCCAGCATTTT	CASSLGENQPQHF
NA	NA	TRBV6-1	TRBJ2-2	TGTGCCAGCTACGGAGGGGACAACACCGGGGAGCTGTTTTTT	CASYGGDNTGELFF
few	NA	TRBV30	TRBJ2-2	TGTGCCTGGAGTGTAAGGCCGGGTAGGGCAACCACCGGGGAGCTGTTTTTT	CAWSVRPGRATTGELFF
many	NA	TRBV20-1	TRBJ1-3	TGCAGTGCTAGAGGGGGCTCTGGAAACACCATATATTTT	CSARGGSGNTIYF
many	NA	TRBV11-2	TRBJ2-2	TGTGCCAGCAGCCCTGTAGCGGATCCGAACACCGGGGAGCTGTTTTTT	CASSPVADPNTGELFF
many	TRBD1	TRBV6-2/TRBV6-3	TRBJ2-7	TGTGCCAGCAGTAAATGGCGGGACAGGGACAGTCCTGAGCAGTACTTC	CASSKWRDRDSPEQYF
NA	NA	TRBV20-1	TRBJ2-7	TGCAGTGCTAGTAATCCCAAAGCTGAATACGAGCAGTACTTC	CSASNPKAEYEQYF
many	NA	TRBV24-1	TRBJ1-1	TGTGCCACCAGTGATTTGGGCTCGGCAGCTTTCTTT	CATSDLGSAAFF
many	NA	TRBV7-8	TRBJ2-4	TGTGCCAGCAGCTTGGAGGACAGACAAAACATTCAGTACTTC	CASSLEDRQNIQYF
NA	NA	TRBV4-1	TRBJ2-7	TGCGCCAGCAGCCAGACCACCTCCGAGCAGTACTTC	CASSQTTSEQYF
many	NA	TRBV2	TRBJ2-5	TGTGCCAGCAGTGTCCCCTCTAGCAAAGAGACCCAGTACTTC	CASSVPSSKETQYF
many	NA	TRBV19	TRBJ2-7	TGTGCCAGTAGTTGGTCAGGGGATGCTGACGAGCAGTACTTC	CASSWSGDADEQYF
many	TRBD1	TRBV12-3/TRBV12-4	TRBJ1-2	TGTGCCAGCAGGGGGACAGGCTTCTATGGCTACACCTTC	CASRGTGFYGYTF
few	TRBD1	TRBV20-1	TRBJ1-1	TGCAGTGCTAGAGAGGGACAGGGGGAACGGAAAGCTTTCTTT	CSAREGQGERKAFF
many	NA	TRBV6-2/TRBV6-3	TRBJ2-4	TGTGCCAGCAGTTTACTAGCCAAAAACATTCAGTACTTC	CASSLLAKNIQYF
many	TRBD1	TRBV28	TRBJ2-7	TGTGCCAGCCGACGGGACAGCTACGAGCAGTACTTC	CASRRDSYEQYF
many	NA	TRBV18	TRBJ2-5	TGTGCCAGCTCACCAGGAGGGGTCCAAGAGACCCAGTACTTC	CASSPGGVQETQYF
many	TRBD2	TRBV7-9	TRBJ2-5	TGTGCCAGCAGCTTAGCGTCGGGAGGAGGAGAGACCCAGTACTTC	CASSLASGGGETQYF
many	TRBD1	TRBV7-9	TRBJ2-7	TGTGCCAGCAGCTTCCAGGACAGGGATTACGAGCAGTACTTC	CASSFQDRDYEQYF
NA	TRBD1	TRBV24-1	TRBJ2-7	TGTGCCACCAGTGAGCCGGGACAGGATAAATTTCAGTACTTC	CATSEPGQDKFQYF
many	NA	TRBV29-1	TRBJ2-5	TGCAGCGTTTCCCGAGAGAGAGAGACCCAGTACTTC	CSVSRERETQYF
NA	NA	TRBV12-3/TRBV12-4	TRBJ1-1	TGTGCCAGCAGTTTCAGCCGTGAAGCTTTCTTT	CASSFSREAFF
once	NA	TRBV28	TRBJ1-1	TGTGCCAGCTTTTCGGGGGTGAACACTGAAGCTTTCTTT	CASFSGVNTEAFF
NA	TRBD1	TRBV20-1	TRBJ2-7	TGCAGTGCCCAGGGGGCAGGGGCCTCCTACGAGCAGTACTTC	CSAQGAGASYEQYF